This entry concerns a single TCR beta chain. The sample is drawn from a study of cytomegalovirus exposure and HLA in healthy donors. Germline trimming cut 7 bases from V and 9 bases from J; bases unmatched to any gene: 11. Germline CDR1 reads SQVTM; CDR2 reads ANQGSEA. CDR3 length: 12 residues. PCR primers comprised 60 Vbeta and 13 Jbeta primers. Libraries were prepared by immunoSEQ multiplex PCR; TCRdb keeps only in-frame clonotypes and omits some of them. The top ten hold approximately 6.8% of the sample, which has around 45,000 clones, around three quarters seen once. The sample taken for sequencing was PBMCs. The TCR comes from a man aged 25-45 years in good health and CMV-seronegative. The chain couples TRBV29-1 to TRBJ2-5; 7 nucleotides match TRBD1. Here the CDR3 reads CSATQGPGSQYF. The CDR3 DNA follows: TGCAGCGCAACACAGGGGCCGGGGTCCCAGTACTTC.